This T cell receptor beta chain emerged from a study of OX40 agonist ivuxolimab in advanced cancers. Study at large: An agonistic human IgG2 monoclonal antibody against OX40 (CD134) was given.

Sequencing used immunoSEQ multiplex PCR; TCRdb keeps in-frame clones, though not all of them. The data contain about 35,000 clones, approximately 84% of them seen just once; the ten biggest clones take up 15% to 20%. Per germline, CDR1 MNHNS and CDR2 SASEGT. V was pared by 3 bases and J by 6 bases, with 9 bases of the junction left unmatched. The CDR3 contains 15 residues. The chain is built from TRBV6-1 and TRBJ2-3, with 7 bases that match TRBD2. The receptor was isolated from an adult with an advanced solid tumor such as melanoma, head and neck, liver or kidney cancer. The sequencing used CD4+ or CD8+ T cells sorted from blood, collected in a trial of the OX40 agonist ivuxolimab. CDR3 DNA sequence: TGTGCCAGCAGTGAGGGAGGGCTTAGCGGTGATACGCAGTATTTT. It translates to CASSEGGLSGDTQYF.